This T cell receptor beta chain was retrieved from a study of identical twins. Per germline, CDR1 SQVTM and CDR2 ANQGSEA. The CDR3 length is 15 residues. Trimming took 0 bases from V and 7 from J, leaving 18 bases between them. One entry per CDR3 protein results from TCRdb running MiXCR on the 5' RACE reads. Here the sample spans 700,000 to 950,000 distinct CDR3 sequences, 9% to 15% being singletons. These data also formed part of another study, on yellow fever vaccine responses in identical twins.

The chain combines TRBV29-1 with TRBJ1-2, with D perhaps matching TRBD1 (6 bases). This clonotype originated in a woman aged 18-29 years in good health. Sequenced material: PBMCs. CDR3: CSVEDGGGPTGGYTF. The CDR3 coding sequence is TGCAGCGTTGAAGATGGGGGGGGGCCTACAGGTGGCTACACCTTC.